This is a list of T cell receptor beta chains from one sample in a study of response to subunit inactivated influenza vaccine. TCRdb called the RT-PCR reads again in MiXCR, with one record for every CDR3 protein. The table lists 600,000 to 850,000 distinct CDR3 sequences, 14% of them singletons. This material consisted of PBMCs from blood, taken around 14 days before vaccination. Receptors originate from a man between 45 and 60 years old who received an inactivated influenza vaccine. The conserved cysteine and the conserved F or W are not part of the CDR3 here. Each record gives: J gene, V gene, CDR3 protein.

j_call: TRBJ1-5
v_call: TRBV30
cdr3_aa: AWSYKGSNQPQH

j_call: TRBJ2-5
v_call: TRBV7-6
cdr3_aa: ASSLGVEETQY

j_call: TRBJ2-1
v_call: TRBV20-1
cdr3_aa: SVSKGNEQF

j_call: TRBJ2-5
v_call: TRBV28
cdr3_aa: ASSLSLGGGETQY

j_call: TRBJ2-5
v_call: TRBV9
cdr3_aa: ASSAQPGLAGETQY

j_call: TRBJ2-2
v_call: TRBV6-1
cdr3_aa: ASSRRDRAYTGELF

j_call: TRBJ1-1
v_call: TRBV30
cdr3_aa: AWRYRGVRNTEAF

j_call: TRBJ2-1
v_call: TRBV15
cdr3_aa: ATSEEPAGGPNNEQF

j_call: TRBJ2-7
v_call: TRBV7-2
cdr3_aa: ASSSPGQGGKEQY

j_call: TRBJ2-7
v_call: TRBV29-1
cdr3_aa: SVGRTRLSSYEQY

j_call: TRBJ2-5
v_call: TRBV5-5
cdr3_aa: ASSSTGAPQETQY

j_call: TRBJ2-7
v_call: TRBV11-2
cdr3_aa: ASSPRDGRYEQY

j_call: TRBJ2-7
v_call: TRBV7-8
cdr3_aa: ASSPRLDSYEQY

j_call: TRBJ2-7
v_call: TRBV5-1
cdr3_aa: ASSSPRGDNTYEQY

j_call: TRBJ1-5
v_call: TRBV11-2
cdr3_aa: ASSWGQGKNQPQH

j_call: TRBJ2-7
v_call: TRBV12-3/TRBV12-4
cdr3_aa: ASSSLGVSEQY

j_call: TRBJ2-1
v_call: TRBV5-1
cdr3_aa: ASSDGTSGGASQF

j_call: TRBJ1-2
v_call: TRBV12-3/TRBV12-4
cdr3_aa: ASRGKARGYT

j_call: TRBJ1-5
v_call: TRBV28
cdr3_aa: ASNQGNNQPQH

j_call: TRBJ2-7
v_call: TRBV20-1
cdr3_aa: SARGGSREQY

j_call: TRBJ2-1
v_call: TRBV14
cdr3_aa: ASSQTGYSSYNEQF

j_call: TRBJ1-5
v_call: TRBV12-3/TRBV12-4
cdr3_aa: ASNPAGNQPQH

j_call: TRBJ1-1
v_call: TRBV14
cdr3_aa: ASSRDRGRVGTEAF

j_call: TRBJ1-5
v_call: TRBV10-3
cdr3_aa: AISGGQGSFNQPQH

j_call: TRBJ1-1
v_call: TRBV5-6
cdr3_aa: ASGKQGLRDEAF

j_call: TRBJ1-1
v_call: TRBV6-2/TRBV6-3
cdr3_aa: ASSYSFVGGTEAF

j_call: TRBJ2-3
v_call: TRBV28
cdr3_aa: ASSLTQGVGTDTQY

j_call: TRBJ2-7
v_call: TRBV6-2/TRBV6-3
cdr3_aa: ASSYTGRVDEQY

j_call: TRBJ2-3
v_call: TRBV29-1
cdr3_aa: SVGGGVDTQY

j_call: TRBJ1-5
v_call: TRBV20-1
cdr3_aa: SARDSRDRPSNQPQH

j_call: TRBJ1-1
v_call: TRBV4-3
cdr3_aa: ASSQEWRPMNTEAF

j_call: TRBJ2-5
v_call: TRBV5-1
cdr3_aa: ASRNSQRQETQY

j_call: TRBJ2-7
v_call: TRBV7-8
cdr3_aa: ASSFRRDRGSYEQY

j_call: TRBJ2-1
v_call: TRBV28
cdr3_aa: ASSLVLGESSYNEQF

j_call: TRBJ2-2
v_call: TRBV9
cdr3_aa: ASSVVGSGELF

j_call: TRBJ1-1
v_call: TRBV12-3/TRBV12-4
cdr3_aa: ASSLKGGGISF

j_call: TRBJ1-2
v_call: TRBV27
cdr3_aa: ASSPNPGTGSGYT

j_call: TRBJ1-5
v_call: TRBV10-3
cdr3_aa: AISEGREGNQPQH

j_call: TRBJ2-1
v_call: TRBV6-5
cdr3_aa: ASSRRGSEQF

j_call: TRBJ1-1
v_call: TRBV5-1
cdr3_aa: ASSVTGGGYTEAF

j_call: TRBJ2-7
v_call: TRBV6-2/TRBV6-3
cdr3_aa: ASKWGTGSSYEQY

j_call: TRBJ2-2
v_call: TRBV7-2
cdr3_aa: ASSLNLGARRGELF

j_call: TRBJ2-7
v_call: TRBV29-1
cdr3_aa: SVDTGTSGDEQY

j_call: TRBJ2-3
v_call: TRBV7-6
cdr3_aa: ASSASGGPDTQY

j_call: TRBJ2-1
v_call: TRBV12-3/TRBV12-4
cdr3_aa: ASSSGVGQGLDNEQF